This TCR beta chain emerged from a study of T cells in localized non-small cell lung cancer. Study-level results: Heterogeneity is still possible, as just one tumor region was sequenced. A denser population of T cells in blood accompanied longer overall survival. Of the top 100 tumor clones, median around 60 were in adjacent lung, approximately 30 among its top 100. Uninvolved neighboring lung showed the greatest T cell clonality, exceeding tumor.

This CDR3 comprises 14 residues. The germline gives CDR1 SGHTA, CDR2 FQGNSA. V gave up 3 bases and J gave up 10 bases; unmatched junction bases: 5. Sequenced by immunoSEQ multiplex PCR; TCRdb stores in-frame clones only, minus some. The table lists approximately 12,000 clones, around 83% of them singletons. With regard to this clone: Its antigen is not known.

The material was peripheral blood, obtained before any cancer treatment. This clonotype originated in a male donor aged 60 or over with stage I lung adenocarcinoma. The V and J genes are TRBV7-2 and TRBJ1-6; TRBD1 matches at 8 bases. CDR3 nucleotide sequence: TGTGCCAGCAGCTTGGACAGGGAGAGATCACCCCTCCACTTT. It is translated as CASSLDRERSPLHF.